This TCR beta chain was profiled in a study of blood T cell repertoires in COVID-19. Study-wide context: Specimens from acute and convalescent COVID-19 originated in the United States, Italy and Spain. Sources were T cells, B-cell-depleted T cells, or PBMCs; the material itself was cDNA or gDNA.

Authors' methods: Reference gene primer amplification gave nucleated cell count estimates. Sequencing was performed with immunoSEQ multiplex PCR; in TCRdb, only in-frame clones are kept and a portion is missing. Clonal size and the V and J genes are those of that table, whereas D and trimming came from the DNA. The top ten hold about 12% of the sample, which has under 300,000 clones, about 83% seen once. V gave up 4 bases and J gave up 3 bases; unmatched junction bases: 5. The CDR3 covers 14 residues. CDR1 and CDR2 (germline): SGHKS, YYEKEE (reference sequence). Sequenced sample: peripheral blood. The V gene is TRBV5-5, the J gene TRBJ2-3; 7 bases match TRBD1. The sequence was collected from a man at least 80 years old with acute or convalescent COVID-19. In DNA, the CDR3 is TGTGCCAGCAGCAAGGGGGCAGATACAGATACGCAGTATTTT. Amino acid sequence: CASSKGADTDTQYF.